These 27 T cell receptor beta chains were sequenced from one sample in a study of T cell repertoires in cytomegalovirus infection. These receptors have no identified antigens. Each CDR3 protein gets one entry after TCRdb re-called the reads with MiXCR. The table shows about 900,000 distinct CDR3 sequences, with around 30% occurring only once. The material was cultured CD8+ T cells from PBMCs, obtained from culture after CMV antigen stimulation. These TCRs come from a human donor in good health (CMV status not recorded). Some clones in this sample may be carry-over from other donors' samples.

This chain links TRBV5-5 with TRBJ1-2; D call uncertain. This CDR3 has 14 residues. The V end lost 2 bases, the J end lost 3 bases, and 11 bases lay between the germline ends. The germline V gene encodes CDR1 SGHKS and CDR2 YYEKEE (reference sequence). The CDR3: CASSLEGYDYGYTF. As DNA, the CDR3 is TGTGCCAGCAGCTTAGAGGGTTACGACTATGGCTACACCTTC.

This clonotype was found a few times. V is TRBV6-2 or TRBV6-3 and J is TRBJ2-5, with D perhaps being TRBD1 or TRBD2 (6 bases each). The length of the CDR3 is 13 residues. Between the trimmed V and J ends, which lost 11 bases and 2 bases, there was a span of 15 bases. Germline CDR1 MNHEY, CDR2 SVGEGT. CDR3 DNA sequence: TGTGCCGCATCGAGGAGGGGGCAAGAGACCCAGTACTTC. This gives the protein CAASRRGQETQYF.

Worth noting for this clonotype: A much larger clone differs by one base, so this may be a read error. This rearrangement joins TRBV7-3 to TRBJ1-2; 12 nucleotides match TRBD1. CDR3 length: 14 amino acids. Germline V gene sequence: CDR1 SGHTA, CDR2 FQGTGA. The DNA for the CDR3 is TGTGCCAGCAGCTCCGGGACAGGGGGCTATGGCTACGCCTTC. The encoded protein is CASSSGTGGYGYAF.

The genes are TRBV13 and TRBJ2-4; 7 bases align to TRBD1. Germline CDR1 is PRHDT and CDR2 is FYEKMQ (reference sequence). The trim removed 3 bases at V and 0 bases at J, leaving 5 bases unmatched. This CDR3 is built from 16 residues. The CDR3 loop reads CASSFGWTGAKNIQYF. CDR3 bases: TGTGCCAGCAGCTTCGGCTGGACAGGAGCCAAAAACATTCAGTACTTC.

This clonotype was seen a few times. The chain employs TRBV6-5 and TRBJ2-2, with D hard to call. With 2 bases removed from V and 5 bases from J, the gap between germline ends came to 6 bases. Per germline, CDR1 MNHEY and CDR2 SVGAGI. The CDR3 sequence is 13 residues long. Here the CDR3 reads CASSYERTGELFF. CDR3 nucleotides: TGTGCCAGCAGTTACGAGAGAACCGGGGAGCTGTTTTTT.

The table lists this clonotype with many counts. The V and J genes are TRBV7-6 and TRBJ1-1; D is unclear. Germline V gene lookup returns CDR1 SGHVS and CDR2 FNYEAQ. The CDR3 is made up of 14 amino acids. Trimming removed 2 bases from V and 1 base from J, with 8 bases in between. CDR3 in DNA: TGTGCCAGCAGCTTAAACGACGCGAACACTGAAGCTTTCTTT. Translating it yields CASSLNDANTEAFF.

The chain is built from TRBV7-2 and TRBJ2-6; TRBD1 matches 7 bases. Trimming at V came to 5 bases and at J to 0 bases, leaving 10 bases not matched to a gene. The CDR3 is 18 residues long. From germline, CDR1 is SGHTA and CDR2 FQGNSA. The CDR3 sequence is CASSDSRGTDSGANVLTF. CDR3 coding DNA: TGTGCCAGCAGCGACTCCAGAGGGACAGACTCTGGGGCCAACGTCCTGACTTTC.

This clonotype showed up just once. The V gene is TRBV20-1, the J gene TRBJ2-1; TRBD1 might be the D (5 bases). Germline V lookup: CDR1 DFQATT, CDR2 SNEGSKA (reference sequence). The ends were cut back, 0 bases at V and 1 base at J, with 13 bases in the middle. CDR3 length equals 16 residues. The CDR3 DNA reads TGCAGTGCTAGAGAAGGGGCAGGGCGGTCCTACAATGAGCAGTTCTTC. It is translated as CSAREGAGRSYNEQFF.

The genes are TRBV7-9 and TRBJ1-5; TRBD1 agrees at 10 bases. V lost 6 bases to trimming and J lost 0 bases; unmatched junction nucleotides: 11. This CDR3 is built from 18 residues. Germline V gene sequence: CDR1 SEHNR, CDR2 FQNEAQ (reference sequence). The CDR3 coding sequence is TGTGCCAGCAGTACCGGGACAGGGGAATTTTATAGCAATCAGCCCCAGCATTTT. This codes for CASSTGTGEFYSNQPQHF.

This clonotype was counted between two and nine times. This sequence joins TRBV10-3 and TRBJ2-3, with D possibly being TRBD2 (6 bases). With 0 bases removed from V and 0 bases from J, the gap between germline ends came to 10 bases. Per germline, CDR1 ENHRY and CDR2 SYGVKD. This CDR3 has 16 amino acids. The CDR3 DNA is TGTGCCATCAGTGAGTCAGTGCGGGGAAGCACAGATACGCAGTATTTT. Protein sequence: CAISESVRGSTDTQYF.

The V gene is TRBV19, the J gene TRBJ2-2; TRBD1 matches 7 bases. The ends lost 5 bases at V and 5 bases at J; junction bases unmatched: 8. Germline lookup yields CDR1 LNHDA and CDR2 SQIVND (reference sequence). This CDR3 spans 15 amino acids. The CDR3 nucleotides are TGTGCCAGTAGTTTCGAAATCAGGGGGACCGGGGAGCTGTTTTTT. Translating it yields CASSFEIRGTGELFF.

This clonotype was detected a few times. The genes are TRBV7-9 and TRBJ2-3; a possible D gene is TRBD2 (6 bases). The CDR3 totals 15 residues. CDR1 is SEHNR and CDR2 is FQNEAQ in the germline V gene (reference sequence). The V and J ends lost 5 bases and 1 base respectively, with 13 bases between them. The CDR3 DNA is TGTGCCAGCAGCCCGGGGGACTCTGGCACAGATACGCAGTATTTT. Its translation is CASSPGDSGTDTQYF. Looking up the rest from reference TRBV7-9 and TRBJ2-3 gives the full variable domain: DTGVSQNPRHKITKRGQNVTFRCDPISEHNRLYWYRQTLGQGPEFLTYFQNEAQLEKSRLLSDRFSAERPKGSFSTLEIQRTEQGDSAMYLCASSPGDSGTDTQYFGPGTRLTVL.

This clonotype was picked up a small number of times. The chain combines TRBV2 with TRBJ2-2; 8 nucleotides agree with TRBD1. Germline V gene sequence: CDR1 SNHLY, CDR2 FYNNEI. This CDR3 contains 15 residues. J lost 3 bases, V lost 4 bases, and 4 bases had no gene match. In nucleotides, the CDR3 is TGTGCCAGCAGTGCCAGGGGGCCCTACACCGGGGAGCTGTTTTTT. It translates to CASSARGPYTGELFF.

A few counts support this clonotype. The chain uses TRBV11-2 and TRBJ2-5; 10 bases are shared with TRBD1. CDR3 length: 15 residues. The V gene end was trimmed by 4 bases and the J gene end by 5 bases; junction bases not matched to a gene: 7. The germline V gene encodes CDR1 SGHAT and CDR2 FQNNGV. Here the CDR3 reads CASSSRGQGTETQYF. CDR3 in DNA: TGTGCCAGCAGCTCCCGGGGACAGGGGACGGAGACCCAGTACTTC.

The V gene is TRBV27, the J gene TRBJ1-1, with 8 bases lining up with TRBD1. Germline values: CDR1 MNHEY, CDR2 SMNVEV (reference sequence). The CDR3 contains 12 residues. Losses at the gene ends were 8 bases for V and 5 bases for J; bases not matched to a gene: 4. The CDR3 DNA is TGTGCCAGCCAGGGGGCGGGAACTGAAGCTTTCTTT. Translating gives CASQGAGTEAFF.

As DNA, the CDR3 is TGTGCCAGCAGCCCTTTCCACGGGGGGCAAGAGACCCAGTACTTC. Residues: CASSPFHGGQETQYF. The chain combines TRBV14 with TRBJ2-5; TRBD2 matches 7 bases. The CDR3 totals 15 residues. Unmatched junction bases numbered 7, after V lost 4 bases and J lost 2 bases. CDR1 SGHDN and CDR2 FVKESK come from the germline V gene.

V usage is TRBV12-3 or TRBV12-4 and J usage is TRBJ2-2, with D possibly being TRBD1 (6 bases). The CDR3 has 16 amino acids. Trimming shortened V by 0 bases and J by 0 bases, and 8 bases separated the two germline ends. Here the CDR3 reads CASSLAKGANTGELFF. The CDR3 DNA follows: TGTGCCAGCAGTTTAGCAAAGGGGGCGAACACCGGGGAGCTGTTTTTT.

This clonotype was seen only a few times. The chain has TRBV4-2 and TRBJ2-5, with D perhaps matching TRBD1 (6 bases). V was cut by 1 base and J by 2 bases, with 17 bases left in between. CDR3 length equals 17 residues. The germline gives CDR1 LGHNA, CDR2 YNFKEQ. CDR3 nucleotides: TGTGCCAGCAGCCAAGGGGGGTGGGTGGGGACACAAGAGACCCAGTACTTC. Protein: CASSQGGWVGTQETQYF.

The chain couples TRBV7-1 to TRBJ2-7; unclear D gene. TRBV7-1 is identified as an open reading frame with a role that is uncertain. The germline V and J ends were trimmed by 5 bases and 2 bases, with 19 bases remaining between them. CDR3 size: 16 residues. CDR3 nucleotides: TGTGCCAGCAGCCCCATCGGGCCCATAAAAGCCTACGAGCAGTACTTC. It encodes CASSPIGPIKAYEQYF.

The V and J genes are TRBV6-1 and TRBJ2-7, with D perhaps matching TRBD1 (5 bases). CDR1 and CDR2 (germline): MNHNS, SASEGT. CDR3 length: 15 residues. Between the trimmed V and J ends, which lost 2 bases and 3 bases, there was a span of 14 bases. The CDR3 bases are TGTGCCAGCAGTGAACGAAGGCAGGGCGACTACGAGCAGTACTTC. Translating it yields CASSERRQGDYEQYF.

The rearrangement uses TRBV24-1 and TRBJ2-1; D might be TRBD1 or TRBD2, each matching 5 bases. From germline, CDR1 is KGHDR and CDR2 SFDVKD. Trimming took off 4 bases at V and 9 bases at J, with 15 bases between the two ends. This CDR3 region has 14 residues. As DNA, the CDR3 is TGTGCCACCAGTGAAAGGGGTGTAGGGAGTGAGCAGTTCTTC. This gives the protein CATSERGVGSEQFF.

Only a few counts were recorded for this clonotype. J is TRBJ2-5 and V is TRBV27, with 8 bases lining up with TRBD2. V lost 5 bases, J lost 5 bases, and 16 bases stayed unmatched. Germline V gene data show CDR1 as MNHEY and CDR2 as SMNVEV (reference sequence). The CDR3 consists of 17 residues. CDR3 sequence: CASSHGLAAWSQETQYF. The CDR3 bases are TGTGCCAGCAGTCACGGACTAGCTGCGTGGTCCCAGGAGACCCAGTACTTC.

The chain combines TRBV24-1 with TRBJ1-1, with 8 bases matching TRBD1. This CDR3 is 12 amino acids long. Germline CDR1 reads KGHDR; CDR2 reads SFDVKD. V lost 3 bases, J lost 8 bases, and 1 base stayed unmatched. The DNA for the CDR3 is TGTGCCACCAGTGATCACAGGGGGGAAGCTTTCTTT. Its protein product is CATSDHRGEAFF.

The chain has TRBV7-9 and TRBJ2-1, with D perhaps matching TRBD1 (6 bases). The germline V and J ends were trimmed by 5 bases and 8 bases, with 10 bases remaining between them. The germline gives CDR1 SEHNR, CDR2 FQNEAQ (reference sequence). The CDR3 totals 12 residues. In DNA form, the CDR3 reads TGTGCCAGCAGCCAGGGGTCCCATGAGCAGTTCTTC. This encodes CASSQGSHEQFF. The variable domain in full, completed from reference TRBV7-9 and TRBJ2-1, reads DTGVSQNPRHKITKRGQNVTFRCDPISEHNRLYWYRQTLGQGPEFLTYFQNEAQLEKSRLLSDRFSAERPKGSFSTLEIQRTEQGDSAMYLCASSQGSHEQFFGPGTRLTVL.

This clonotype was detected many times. This CDR3 is CASSLEGATYNEQFF. The CDR3 DNA reads TGTGCCAGCAGCTTAGAGGGGGCCACCTACAATGAGCAGTTCTTC. This chain uses TRBV7-9 with TRBJ2-1, with TRBD1 matching 7 bases. This CDR3 contains 15 residues. Germline CDR1 reads SEHNR; CDR2 reads FQNEAQ (reference sequence). The junction had 2 bases not matched to a gene; V was cut back by 1 base and J by 2 bases.

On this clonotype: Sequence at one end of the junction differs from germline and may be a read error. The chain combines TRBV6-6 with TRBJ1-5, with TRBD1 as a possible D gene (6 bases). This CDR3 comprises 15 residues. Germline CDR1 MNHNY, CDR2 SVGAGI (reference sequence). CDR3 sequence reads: CVSSEGGHSNQPQHF. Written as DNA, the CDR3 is TGTGTCAGCAGTGAGGGGGGGCATAGCAATCAGCCCCAGCATTTT.

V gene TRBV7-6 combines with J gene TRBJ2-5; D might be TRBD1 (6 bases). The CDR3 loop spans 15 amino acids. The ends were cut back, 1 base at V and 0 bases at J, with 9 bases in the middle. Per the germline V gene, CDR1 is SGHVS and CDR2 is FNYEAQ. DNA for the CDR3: TGTGCCAGCAGCTTAGTGCAGGGGCACCAAGAGACCCAGTACTTC. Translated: CASSLVQGHQETQYF.